The table lists the clone carrying this T cell receptor (beta chain) with many counts. Its antigen is undetermined. This sample was taken from a study of spatial heterogeneity in lung cancer. On the study more broadly: Each distinct TCR and UMI combination averaged more than ten appearances in raw reads.

Study results and limitations: Relative to follow-up, resection was when ubiquitous expanded tumor TCRs appeared more in blood.

Sample time point: sample taken at primary tumor resection. Material for sequencing was whole RNA from tumor, nontumor lung or frozen PBMC, left unsorted. Via MiXCR, TCRdb re-called the 5' RACE reads, giving one row per CDR3 protein. The sample includes about 21,000 distinct CDR3 sequences, approximately 4.6% of them seen just once. The TCR was taken from a male donor with early-stage non-small cell lung cancer. The starting material was PBMCs, obtained at surgery.

The CDR3 DNA reads TGTGCCAGCAGCTTGGCCGGGACAATGAACACTGAAGCTTTCTTT. Translated, it gives CASSLAGTMNTEAFF. This chain uses TRBV5-5 with TRBJ1-1; D may be TRBD1 (6 bases). With 0 bases removed from V and 0 bases from J, the gap between germline ends came to 9 bases. Germline CDR1 is SGHKS and CDR2 is YYEKEE (reference sequence). The CDR3 runs 15 residues.